This T cell receptor (beta chain) was sequenced for a study of OX40 agonist ivuxolimab in advanced cancers. Regarding the study in general: The costimulatory receptor OX40 (CD134) was targeted by ivuxolimab, a fully human IgG2 agonistic monoclonal antibody. Intravenous ivuxolimab was administered to patients every 2 weeks at six dose levels: 0.01, 0.1, 0.3, 1.5, 3 and 10 mg/kg. Of the approximately 54 patients in dose escalation, some 20 had hepatocellular carcinoma, some 15 had melanoma, 9 had renal cell carcinoma and 9 had head and neck cancer. The dose-escalation cohort was around 83% male with a mean age of about 65 years, ranging from roughly 20 to 80. Patients were allowed to have had prior anti-PD-1, anti-PD-L1 or anti-CTLA-4 therapy, and more than 30% of the dose-escalation patients had previously received checkpoint inhibitors. Partial responses occurred in three dose-escalation patients, of whom one had hepatocellular carcinoma and two had cutaneous melanoma. Peripheral TCRbeta sequencing was intended to test whether TCR sequence diversity was altered and clonal T-cell expansion was caused by ivuxolimab. The paper describes the monotherapy dose-escalation part (N of about 50 patients) of the phase I trial of ivuxolimab.

Including the terminal cysteine and phenylalanine, the CDR3 comprises 22 residues. Just CDR3 DNA is preserved here, 66 bases in frame from base 1. V trim: 6 bases; J trim: 0 bases; unmatched bases: 27. The germline V gene provides CDR1 ENHRY and CDR2 SYGVKD. Overall results and qualifications from the work: Low levels of normalized T-cell clonal expansion were also seen in some patients who did not respond. In the 0.1-3.0 mg/kg groups, partial responders had among the lowest normalized peripheral clonal expansion, particularly in CD8+ T cells. At doses of 0.1 to 3.0 mg/kg, clonal expansion of both CD4+ and CD8+ T cells in blood was seen between baseline and week 6. After ivuxolimab, CD8+ T cells had more expanded clones than CD4+ T cells on average. Antigen specificity was not determined for the clonally expanded peripheral T cells.

About this clone itself: Its antigen remains unidentified. No much larger clone exists at a distance of one base, and base qualities are not known.

To sequence the TCRbeta CDR3 region, genomic DNA was isolated from the sorted cells. The immunoSEQ Assay was used for sequencing of TCRbeta CDR3 regions. In TCRdb, the immuneACCESS table is reduced to in-frame sequences with V and J assigned. These tables do not hold every clone; where another copy was compared, an unresolved V gene accounts for under half, and the others remain unexplained. The sample table shows tens of thousands of clones, and 88% are seen once. The ten largest make up around 60% of the sample. The trial excluded patients who had a history of autoimmune disease or were on systemic immunosuppression. Peripheral blood for TCR sequencing was collected from all dose cohorts at baseline, on cycle 4 day 1, and on cycle 7 day 1. Samples were obtained from an open-label, multicenter, first-in-human phase I dose-escalation trial of ivuxolimab. The trial enrolled adults with locally advanced or metastatic head and neck squamous cell, hepatocellular, melanoma or renal cell carcinoma. Before TCR sequencing, CD4+ T cells and CD8+ T cells were sorted from peripheral blood as separate populations.

The starting material was CD4+ or CD8+ T cells sorted from blood, obtained in a trial of the OX40 agonist ivuxolimab. The sequence derives from an adult with an advanced solid tumor such as melanoma, head and neck, liver or kidney cancer. The chain uses TRBV10-3 and TRBJ2-7, with 9 bases aligning to TRBD1. The DNA reads TGTGCCATCAGACCAGGACCTGGGACAGGGATGGGCGGAAGATCAAGCTCCTACGAGCAGTACTTC. This gives the protein CAIRPGPGTGMGGRSSSYEQYF.